The present entry profiles one TCR beta chain with its context. Germline loops: CDR1 LGHDT, CDR2 YNNKEL (reference sequence). J lost 5 bases, V lost 1 base, and 2 bases had no gene match. The CDR3 extends over 15 amino acids. TCRdb keeps only in-frame clones here, not all; method: immunoSEQ multiplex PCR. Counted here are some 460,000 clones, approximately 90% occurring once; the ten biggest clones make up roughly 1.9%. The sample comes from a study of blood T cell repertoires in COVID-19. The material sequenced was PBMCs or T cells enriched from blood (not recorded which). The chain recombines TRBV3-1 (or the pseudogene TRBV3-2) with TRBJ1-6; 7 nucleotides match TRBD1. This TCR came from a woman under 30 with acute COVID-19. For the CDR3, the DNA is TGTGCCAGCAGCCAAGGCCAGGGGGATAATTCACCCCTCCACTTT. This sequence encodes CASSQGQGDNSPLHF.